This is a list of T cell receptor beta chains from one sample in a study of PD-L1 blockade in urothelial cancer. Measured with immunoSEQ multiplex PCR; TCRdb has only the in-frame clones, and not every one. The table shows 100,000 or so clones, with around 93% occurring only once. The starting material was PBMCs, obtained around atezolizumab (anti-PD-L1) treatment. The receptors here all came from a woman older than 75 with urothelial cancer. Both conserved end residues are part of each CDR3. Fields, in order: clone size, D gene, J gene, V gene, CDR3 protein, CDR3 DNA. A D gene is named only where the DNA matches it firmly. Size tells how often a clone was seen (once, few, many) or the class of an expanded clone, and some rows leave it out.

abundance: -; d_gene: TRBD2; j_gene: TRBJ2-1; v_gene: TRBV4-2; CDR3aa: CASSQTLAGGSYNEQFF; CDR3nt: TGTGCCAGCAGCCAAACCTTAGCGGGAGGTTCCTACAATGAGCAGTTCTTC
abundance: -; d_gene: -; j_gene: TRBJ2-5; v_gene: TRBV5-1; CDR3aa: CASSSQGGRTQYF; CDR3nt: TGCGCCAGCAGCTCTCAGGGGGGTCGGACCCAGTACTTC
abundance: -; d_gene: -; j_gene: TRBJ2-3; v_gene: TRBV5-6; CDR3aa: CASSHGGGGTDTQYF; CDR3nt: TGTGCCAGCAGCCACGGAGGGGGCGGCACAGATACGCAGTATTTT
abundance: -; d_gene: -; j_gene: TRBJ2-5; v_gene: TRBV5-1; CDR3aa: CASSGPEGETQYF; CDR3nt: TGCGCCAGCAGCGGCCCGGAGGGGGAGACCCAGTACTTC
abundance: -; d_gene: TRBD1; j_gene: TRBJ1-5; v_gene: TRBV4-1; CDR3aa: CASSLRDRGIESNQPQHF; CDR3nt: TGCGCCAGCAGCCTCCGGGACAGGGGTATAGAGAGCAATCAGCCCCAGCATTTT
abundance: -; d_gene: -; j_gene: TRBJ1-3; v_gene: TRBV15; CDR3aa: CATSRDLASGNTIYF; CDR3nt: TGTGCCACCAGCAGAGATTTGGCCTCTGGAAACACCATATATTTT
abundance: -; d_gene: TRBD2; j_gene: TRBJ2-5; v_gene: TRBV7-2; CDR3aa: CASSLVGLAGAGETQYF; CDR3nt: TGTGCCAGCAGCTTAGTAGGACTAGCGGGAGCAGGAGAGACCCAGTACTTC
abundance: once; d_gene: -; j_gene: TRBJ2-3; v_gene: TRBV25-1; CDR3aa: CASSDAGQSTDTQYF; CDR3nt: TGTGCCAGCAGTGATGCGGGACAGTCCACAGATACGCAGTATTTT
abundance: -; d_gene: TRBD1; j_gene: TRBJ2-5; v_gene: TRBV5-1; CDR3aa: CASSLTGGLQETQYF; CDR3nt: TGCGCCAGCAGCTTAACAGGGGGCCTCCAAGAGACCCAGTACTTC
abundance: -; d_gene: TRBD1; j_gene: TRBJ1-2; v_gene: TRBV6-1; CDR3aa: CASSEGTGPNYGYTF; CDR3nt: TGTGCCAGCAGTGAGGGGACAGGACCGAACTATGGCTACACCTTC
abundance: -; d_gene: TRBD1; j_gene: TRBJ2-3; v_gene: TRBV5-1; CDR3aa: CASSTRTGGPSDTQYF; CDR3nt: TGCGCCAGCAGCACTCGGACAGGGGGCCCCTCAGATACGCAGTATTTT
abundance: -; d_gene: TRBD1; j_gene: TRBJ1-3; v_gene: TRBV14; CDR3aa: CASSPRQGAGNTIYF; CDR3nt: TGTGCCAGCAGCCCCCGACAGGGGGCTGGAAACACCATATATTTT
abundance: -; d_gene: TRBD2; j_gene: TRBJ2-2; v_gene: TRBV19; CDR3aa: CASSSGTNTGELFF; CDR3nt: TGTGCCAGCTCTAGCGGGACGAACACCGGGGAGCTGTTTTTT
abundance: -; d_gene: -; j_gene: TRBJ1-2; v_gene: TRBV6-1; CDR3aa: CASRPGGDVLGYTF; CDR3nt: TGTGCCAGCAGGCCAGGCGGGGACGTATTAGGCTACACCTTC
abundance: -; d_gene: -; j_gene: TRBJ1-1; v_gene: TRBV9; CDR3aa: CASSVDQGRAEAFF; CDR3nt: TGTGCCAGCAGCGTAGACCAAGGGAGGGCTGAAGCTTTCTTT
abundance: -; d_gene: -; j_gene: TRBJ2-4; v_gene: TRBV4-2; CDR3aa: CASSQEGQGSTIQYF; CDR3nt: TGTGCCAGCAGCCAAGAGGGGCAGGGGAGTACCATTCAGTACTTC
abundance: once; d_gene: TRBD2; j_gene: TRBJ2-3; v_gene: TRBV7-9; CDR3aa: CASSPGLAGSTDTQYF; CDR3nt: TGTGCCAGCAGCCCGGGACTAGCGGGAAGCACAGATACGCAGTATTTT
abundance: -; d_gene: -; j_gene: TRBJ2-2; v_gene: TRBV25-1; CDR3aa: CASSDLVRGELFF; CDR3nt: TGTGCCAGCAGTGACCTCGTGAGGGGGGAGCTGTTTTTT
abundance: -; d_gene: -; j_gene: TRBJ1-1; v_gene: TRBV28; CDR3aa: CASSFFPGQRNTEAFF; CDR3nt: TGTGCCAGCAGTTTTTTCCCCGGACAGCGGAACACTGAAGCTTTCTTT
abundance: -; d_gene: -; j_gene: TRBJ2-2; v_gene: TRBV27; CDR3aa: CASRPLRTPNTGELFF; CDR3nt: TGTGCCAGCAGGCCTCTGAGGACACCGAACACCGGGGAGCTGTTTTTT
abundance: -; d_gene: TRBD2; j_gene: TRBJ2-7; v_gene: TRBV7-9; CDR3aa: CATPKRGTYEQYF; CDR3nt: TGTGCCACTCCGAAGCGGGGGACCTACGAGCAGTACTTC
abundance: -; d_gene: TRBD2; j_gene: TRBJ2-5; v_gene: TRBV5-4; CDR3aa: CASSLAGGYQETQYF; CDR3nt: TGTGCCAGCAGCTTGGCGGGAGGGTACCAAGAGACCCAGTACTTC
abundance: -; d_gene: -; j_gene: TRBJ2-2; v_gene: TRBV6-6; CDR3aa: CASSSRGGGELFF; CDR3nt: TGTGCCAGCAGTTCACGGGGTGGCGGGGAGCTGTTTTTT
abundance: -; d_gene: -; j_gene: TRBJ2-3; v_gene: TRBV19; CDR3aa: CASRLEGSDTQYF; CDR3nt: TGTGCCAGTAGACTAGAAGGGTCAGATACGCAGTATTTT
abundance: -; d_gene: TRBD2; j_gene: TRBJ2-5; v_gene: TRBV5-8; CDR3aa: CASSLVIGLAVQTQYF; CDR3nt: TGTGCCAGCAGCTTGGTCATCGGACTAGCTGTACAGACCCAGTACTTC
abundance: -; d_gene: TRBD1; j_gene: TRBJ2-1; v_gene: TRBV5-4; CDR3aa: CASSPGTGGSNEQFF; CDR3nt: TGTGCCAGCAGCCCCGGGACAGGGGGTTCCAATGAGCAGTTCTTC
abundance: once; d_gene: -; j_gene: TRBJ1-1; v_gene: TRBV5-1; CDR3aa: CASSREGENTEAFF; CDR3nt: TGCGCCAGCAGCCGAGAGGGGGAGAACACTGAAGCTTTCTTT
abundance: -; d_gene: TRBD2; j_gene: TRBJ2-7; v_gene: TRBV5-1; CDR3aa: CASSLGTSGAYEQYF; CDR3nt: TGCGCCAGCAGCCTAGGGACTAGCGGAGCCTACGAGCAGTACTTC
abundance: once; d_gene: -; j_gene: TRBJ2-2; v_gene: TRBV7-2; CDR3aa: CASSSRRDTGELFF; CDR3nt: TGTGCCAGCAGCTCCCGACGGGACACCGGGGAGCTGTTTTTT
abundance: -; d_gene: -; j_gene: TRBJ2-2; v_gene: TRBV18; CDR3aa: CASSLLDESPRELFF; CDR3nt: TGTGCCAGCTCACTACTCGATGAATCACCCAGGGAGCTGTTTTTT
abundance: once; d_gene: TRBD2; j_gene: TRBJ2-1; v_gene: TRBV25-1; CDR3aa: CASSGDLAGPNEQFF; CDR3nt: TGTGCCAGCAGTGGCGATCTAGCGGGACCCAATGAGCAGTTCTTC
abundance: once; d_gene: TRBD2; j_gene: TRBJ2-3; v_gene: TRBV2; CDR3aa: CASSEALWASGRIPTDTQYF; CDR3nt: TGTGCCAGCAGTGAAGCGCTTTGGGCTAGCGGGCGCATTCCGACAGATACGCAGTATTTT
abundance: few; d_gene: TRBD1; j_gene: TRBJ1-1; v_gene: TRBV28; CDR3aa: CASRATGGGTTEAFF; CDR3nt: TGTGCCAGCAGAGCGACAGGGGGAGGTACCACTGAAGCTTTCTTT
abundance: -; d_gene: -; j_gene: TRBJ2-2; v_gene: TRBV15; CDR3aa: CATSRDLANTGELFF; CDR3nt: TGTGCCACCAGCAGAGATCTCGCGAACACCGGGGAGCTGTTTTTT
abundance: -; d_gene: -; j_gene: TRBJ1-4; v_gene: TRBV6-1; CDR3aa: CASRDSPNEKLFF; CDR3nt: TGTGCCAGCAGGGACAGTCCAAATGAAAAACTGTTTTTT
abundance: -; d_gene: TRBD1; j_gene: TRBJ1-2; v_gene: TRBV19; CDR3aa: CASSEKTGQDYGYTF; CDR3nt: TGTGCCAGTAGTGAAAAGACAGGGCAGGACTATGGCTACACCTTC
abundance: -; d_gene: TRBD2; j_gene: TRBJ2-1; v_gene: TRBV18; CDR3aa: CASSDGLAGANEQFF; CDR3nt: TGTGCCAGCTCAGATGGACTAGCGGGAGCCAATGAGCAGTTCTTC
abundance: once; d_gene: -; j_gene: TRBJ2-1; v_gene: TRBV11-3; CDR3aa: CASSPSRTGNEQFF; CDR3nt: TGTGCCAGCAGCCCGAGTAGGACTGGCAATGAGCAGTTCTTC
abundance: -; d_gene: -; j_gene: TRBJ2-1; v_gene: TRBV28; CDR3aa: CASSPPSNEQFF; CDR3nt: TGTGCCAGCAGTCCCCCGAGTAATGAGCAGTTCTTC
abundance: -; d_gene: TRBD1; j_gene: TRBJ2-2; v_gene: TRBV6-1; CDR3aa: CASSEAGQGGGELFF; CDR3nt: TGTGCCAGCAGTGAAGCGGGACAGGGAGGCGGGGAGCTGTTTTTT
abundance: -; d_gene: -; j_gene: TRBJ2-1; v_gene: TRBV27; CDR3aa: CAGGTDMYNEQFF; CDR3nt: TGTGCCGGCGGGACAGACATGTACAATGAGCAGTTCTTC
abundance: once; d_gene: -; j_gene: TRBJ2-7; v_gene: TRBV19; CDR3aa: CASSGSYEQYF; CDR3nt: TGTGCCAGTAGCGGGAGTTACGAGCAGTACTTC
abundance: -; d_gene: TRBD2; j_gene: TRBJ2-3; v_gene: TRBV11-2; CDR3aa: CASSSRLAGDTQYF; CDR3nt: TGTGCCAGCAGCTCTCGACTAGCGGGAGATACGCAGTATTTT
abundance: few; d_gene: -; j_gene: TRBJ1-5; v_gene: TRBV18; CDR3aa: CASSPQQGGDGNQPQHF; CDR3nt: TGTGCCAGCTCACCACAGCAAGGGGGGGATGGCAATCAGCCCCAGCATTTT